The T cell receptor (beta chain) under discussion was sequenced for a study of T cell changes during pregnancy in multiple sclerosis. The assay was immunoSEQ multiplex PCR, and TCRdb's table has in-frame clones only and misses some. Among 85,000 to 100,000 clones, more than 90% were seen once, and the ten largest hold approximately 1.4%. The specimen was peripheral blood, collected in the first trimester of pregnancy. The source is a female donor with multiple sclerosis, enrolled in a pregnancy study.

As DNA, the CDR3 is TGTGCCAGCAGTGTGTCGCAGGGGGCAACAGATACGCAGTATTTT. It is translated as CASSVSQGATDTQYF. This chain connects TRBV6-1 to TRBJ2-3, with 8 nucleotides matching TRBD1. Germline loops: CDR1 MNHNS, CDR2 SASEGT. There are 15 residues in the CDR3. The ends lost 4 bases at V and 3 bases at J; junction bases unmatched: 6.